This TCR beta chain was found in a study of blood T cell repertoires in COVID-19. In the study overall: Donors in the United States, Italy and Spain gave samples during acute or convalescent COVID-19. The cDNA or gDNA used as material had been derived from T cells, B-cell-depleted T cells, or PBMCs.

In the source study's methods: Using reference gene primer amplification, nucleated cell counts were estimated. TCRdb's table, derived via immunoSEQ multiplex PCR, lists solely in-frame clones and lacks some. The DNA gave D and trimming, while V, J and clone size come from that table. The sample holds a few hundred thousand clones; around 82% are singletons and the top ten take approximately 9%. V lost 1 base and J 2 bases, leaving 8 bases between the germline ends. The CDR3 covers 14 residues. Germline CDR1 MDHEN, CDR2 SYDVKM. This TCR came from a human donor in a cohort sampled during active COVID-19. This chain connects TRBV28 to TRBJ1-2, with a tentative D call TRBD1 (5 bases). The sequenced sample was peripheral blood. CDR3 DNA: TGTGCCAGCAGTTTATATCAGGGAAACTATGGCTACACCTTC. It yields the protein CASSLYQGNYGYTF.